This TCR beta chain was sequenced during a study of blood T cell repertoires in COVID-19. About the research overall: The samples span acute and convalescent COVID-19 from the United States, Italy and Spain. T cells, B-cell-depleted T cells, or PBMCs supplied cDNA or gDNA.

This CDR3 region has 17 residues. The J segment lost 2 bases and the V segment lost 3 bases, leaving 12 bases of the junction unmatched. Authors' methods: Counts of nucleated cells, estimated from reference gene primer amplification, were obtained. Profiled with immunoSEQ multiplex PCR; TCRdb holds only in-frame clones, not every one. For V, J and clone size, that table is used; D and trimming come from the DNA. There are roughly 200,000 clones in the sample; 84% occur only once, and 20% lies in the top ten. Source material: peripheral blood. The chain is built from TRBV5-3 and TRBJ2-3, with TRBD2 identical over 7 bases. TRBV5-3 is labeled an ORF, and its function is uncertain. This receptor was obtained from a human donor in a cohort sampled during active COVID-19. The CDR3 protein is CARSSRTSLGNTDTQYF. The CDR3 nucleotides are TGTGCCAGAAGCTCCAGGACTAGTTTAGGTAACACAGATACGCAGTATTTT.